This entry lists 29 T cell receptor beta chains sequenced from one sample in a study of CD8 T cells in Susac syndrome (dated by TCRdb to the late 2010s). Library prep was done by the immunoSEQ multiplex PCR assay. RNA was extracted using the RNeasy kit, and roughly 0.45 to 1 microgram was reverse transcribed with random hexamers. TCRdb itself trimmed the public reads at Q25 with fastp, ran MiXCR and retained productive beta chains. Rows are combined by CDR3 protein, so each entry shows the most common genes and DNA. The sample data list 200,000 or so distinct CDR3 sequences, and around 95% of these were observed just once. Jointly, the top ten make up around 0.093% of the sample. The specimen was CD4+ T cells from PBMCs. The receptors shown here come from a human donor with multiple sclerosis.

The chain recombines TRBV11-1 with TRBJ2-1; tentatively, D is TRBD2 (5 bases). Deletions cut 4 bases from V and 8 bases from J, with 9 bases between. The CDR3 is 12 residues long. From germline, CDR1 is SGHAT and CDR2 FQDESV (reference sequence). CDR3 amino acids: CASSSGLDEQFF. For the CDR3, the DNA is TGTGCCAGCAGCTCCGGACTTGATGAGCAGTTCTTC.

The chain uses TRBV20-1 and TRBJ2-7, with 8 bases fitting TRBD1. After removal of 6 bases from V and 2 bases from J, the junction contained 9 bases not matched to a gene. The CDR3 spans 14 residues. Germline CDR1 reads DFQATT; CDR2 reads SNEGSKA (reference sequence). CDR3 bases: TGCAGTGCCCCGGGACAGGCAACGACCTACGAGCAGTACTTC. Its translation: CSAPGQATTYEQYF.

The V call is TRBV7-9, the J call TRBJ2-5; 8 bases are shared with TRBD1. Germline lookup yields CDR1 SEHNR and CDR2 FQNEAQ (reference sequence). The CDR3 totals 12 residues. Trimming at V came to 9 bases and at J to 6 bases, leaving 6 bases not matched to a gene. CDR3: CASRTGMQTQYF. The CDR3, as DNA: TGTGCCAGTAGGACAGGGATGCAGACCCAGTACTTC.

This sequence joins TRBV5-4 and TRBJ1-6; D ambiguous. Germline assignment: CDR1 SGHNT and CDR2 YYREEE (reference sequence). CDR3 length: 16 amino acids. The ends were cut back, 4 bases at V and 6 bases at J, with 17 bases in the middle. The CDR3 nucleotides read TGTGCCAGCAGCACCCCGATTTCCGGGAGTAATTCACCCCTCCACTTT. Its protein product is CASSTPISGSNSPLHF.

The CDR3: CSVERDRDNYGYTF. The CDR3 region has the DNA TGCAGCGTTGAACGAGACAGGGATAACTATGGCTACACCTTC. V gene TRBV29-1 combines with J gene TRBJ1-2, with 7 bases matching TRBD1. Trimming removed 2 bases from V and 1 base from J; junction bases left unmatched: 4. The CDR3 consists of 14 residues. Germline CDR1 is SQVTM and CDR2 is ANQGSEA.

This sequence joins TRBV27 and TRBJ1-1; 8 positions match TRBD1. Germline assignment: CDR1 MNHEY and CDR2 SMNVEV (reference sequence). J was trimmed by 4 bases and V by 6 bases; bases with no gene match: 4. The CDR3 loop spans 13 amino acids. The CDR3 nucleotides read TGTGCCAGCAGGGATACAGGGGGCACTGAAGCTTTCTTT. This gives the protein CASRDTGGTEAFF.

This sequence joins TRBV27 and TRBJ1-1; possible D gene TRBD1, 6 bases. Deletions cut 4 bases from V and 6 bases from J, with 21 bases between. Germline-derived CDR1 and CDR2 are MNHEY and SMNVEV (reference sequence). The CDR3 is 16 amino acids. The CDR3 DNA sequence: TGTGCCAGCAGTTACCACAGGGTTAGGGTCATGGCTGAAGCTTTCTTT. This gives the protein CASSYHRVRVMAEAFF.

V usage is TRBV2 and J usage is TRBJ2-2; D unresolved. The CDR3 loop spans 12 amino acids. V was cut by 3 bases and J by 3 bases, with 2 bases left in between. Germline loops: CDR1 SNHLY, CDR2 FYNNEI. The CDR3 region is CASSEDTGELFF. CDR3 coding DNA: TGTGCCAGCAGTGAGGACACCGGGGAGCTGTTTTTT.

The chain couples TRBV20-1 to TRBJ1-5; D call uncertain. Germline V gene sequence: CDR1 DFQATT, CDR2 SNEGSKA (reference sequence). This CDR3 spans 12 amino acids. Trimming removed 7 bases at V and 3 bases at J, with 10 bases between. The CDR3 DNA sequence: TGCAGTGTCAAAGACTTCAATCAGCCCCAGCATTTT. It is translated as CSVKDFNQPQHF.

This chain uses TRBV7-2 with TRBJ1-5; D is uncertain. V gave up 1 base and J gave up 2 bases, with 9 bases separating them. The CDR3 has 15 amino acids. Germline V gene sequence: CDR1 SGHTA, CDR2 FQGNSA. In DNA, the CDR3 is TGTGCCAGCAGCTTAGAGTGGGGAGGCAATCAGCCCCAGCATTTT. This gives the protein CASSLEWGGNQPQHF.

The CDR3 reads CASSLQGIGYTF. In DNA form, the CDR3 reads TGTGCCAGCAGTTTACAGGGTATTGGCTACACCTTC. This chain links TRBV12-3 or TRBV12-4 with TRBJ1-2; TRBD1 is a possible D gene (5 bases). CDR3 length: 12 residues. V lost 2 bases and J lost 7, with 8 bases in between.

V gene TRBV3-1 combines with J gene TRBJ1-5, with D maybe TRBD1 (6 bases). CDR1 and CDR2 (germline): LGHDT, YNNKEL (reference sequence). The CDR3 runs to 12 residues. V lost 1 base, J lost 12 bases, and 10 bases lay in between. CDR3 residues: CASSQGVQGQHF. Written as DNA, the CDR3 is TGTGCCAGCAGCCAAGGTGTACAGGGCCAGCATTTT.

This rearrangement joins TRBV30 to TRBJ1-5; 7 bases match TRBD1. The CDR3 loop spans 17 amino acids. J gave up 3 bases and V 4 bases, and 15 bases lay outside the gene matches. Germline V gene sequence: CDR1 GTSNPN, CDR2 SVGIG (reference sequence). The CDR3 loop is CAWKDRGRGISNQPQHF. The CDR3 region has the DNA TGTGCCTGGAAGGACCGGGGCAGGGGGATATCCAATCAGCCCCAGCATTTT.

This chain links TRBV25-1 with TRBJ1-1; 8 bases line up with TRBD1. Germline V CDR1 and CDR2: MGHDK, SYGVNS. The ends lost 7 bases at V and 5 bases at J; junction bases unmatched: 9. The CDR3 is 14 residues long. This CDR3 reads CASIDDRGRTEAFF. The CDR3 nucleotides are TGTGCCAGCATAGACGACAGGGGTCGGACTGAAGCTTTCTTT.

This clonotype occurred once. The genes are TRBV9 and TRBJ2-1; D tentatively fits TRBD1 or TRBD2 (5 bases each). CDR1 is SGDLS, CDR2 YYNGEE, per germline. CDR3 length: 19 amino acids. V was pared by 0 bases and J by 9 bases, with 28 bases between. The CDR3 reads CASSVAVFGAGGRLGEQFF. In DNA form, the CDR3 reads TGTGCCAGCAGCGTAGCGGTTTTCGGGGCAGGAGGACGGTTGGGTGAGCAGTTCTTC. Combining the CDR3 with reference TRBV9 and TRBJ2-1 gives the whole variable domain DSGVTQTPKHLITATGQRVTLRCSPRSGDLSVYWYQQSLDQGLQFLIQYYNGEERAKGNILERFSAQQFPDLHSELNLSSLELGDSALYFCASSVAVFGAGGRLGEQFFGPGTRLTVL.

J is TRBJ2-5 and V is TRBV20-1, with a weak D call TRBD1 (5 bases). Trimming stripped 3 bases from V and 5 bases from J, with 10 bases between. CDR3 length: 12 amino acids. The germline V gene encodes CDR1 DFQATT and CDR2 SNEGSKA (reference sequence). The CDR3 region has the DNA TGCAGTGCTAGTTCGCAGGGCGAGACCCAGTACTTC. It translates to CSASSQGETQYF.

The chain joins TRBV20-1 to TRBJ1-5, with TRBD1 as a possible D gene (6 bases). Germline CDR1 reads DFQATT; CDR2 reads SNEGSKA (reference sequence). Between the trimmed V and J ends, which lost 6 bases and 5 bases, there was a span of 14 bases. The CDR3 is 13 residues long. The CDR3 region is CSAIGTSDQPQHF. In DNA form, the CDR3 reads TGCAGTGCAATCGGGACAAGTGATCAGCCCCAGCATTTT.

The rearrangement links TRBV12-3 or TRBV12-4 to TRBJ1-1, with no clear D. The CDR3 is made up of 11 amino acids. V dropped 6 bases and J dropped 3 bases, with 5 bases sitting between them. CDR3 nucleotide sequence: TGTGCCAGCAGCTCGCACACTGAAGCTTTCTTT. It encodes CASSSHTEAFF.

This chain joins TRBV3-1 and TRBJ2-6; D remains ambiguous. From germline, CDR1 is LGHDT and CDR2 YNNKEL (reference sequence). The CDR3 has 13 residues. V was shortened by 7 bases and J by 1 base, with 5 bases between the two germline ends. The CDR3 loop reads CASTYSGANVLTF. The CDR3 bases are TGTGCCAGCACATATTCTGGGGCCAACGTCCTGACTTTC. Filled out from reference TRBV3-1 and TRBJ2-6, the complete variable domain reads DTAVSQTPKYLVTQMGNDKSIKCEQNLGHDTMYWYKQDSKKFLKIMFSYNNKELIINETVPNRFSPKSPDKAHLNLHINSLELGDSAVYFCASTYSGANVLTFGAGSRLTVL.

V usage is TRBV11-2 and J usage is TRBJ2-3; D not certain. The CDR3 has 14 amino acids. Germline-derived CDR1 and CDR2 are SGHAT and FQNNGV. Trimming left V 5 bases short and J 1 base short, with 10 bases between. The CDR3 DNA sequence: TGTGCCAGCAGCACCGGGCCCCGCACAGATACGCAGTATTTT. Its translation is CASSTGPRTDTQYF.

The V gene is TRBV7-3, the J gene TRBJ2-6, with TRBD2 as a possible D gene (6 bases). The CDR3 has 16 residues. The germline CDR1 and CDR2 sequences are SGHTA and FQGTGA. V was trimmed by 5 bases and J by 2 bases, leaving 13 bases between them. CDR3 sequence: CASSRMGGTGANVLTF. The CDR3 nucleotides read TGTGCCAGCAGCCGAATGGGAGGTACTGGGGCCAACGTCCTGACTTTC.

This chain links TRBV12-3 or TRBV12-4 with TRBJ1-5; TRBD1 might be the D (5 bases). Trimming pared 3 bases from V and 0 bases from J, leaving 9 bases between. This CDR3 has 15 residues. DNA for the CDR3: TGTGCCAGCAGTTTCAGGGATATTAGCAATCAGCCCCAGCATTTT. Translating gives CASSFRDISNQPQHF.

The genes are TRBV5-1 and TRBJ1-1; D is unclear. Per germline, CDR1 SGHRS and CDR2 YFSETQ. Trimming cost V 3 bases and J 1 base, with 13 bases left between them. The CDR3 consists of 15 residues. For the CDR3, the DNA is TGCGCCAGCAGCTCATCGGGCTCGGCGAACACTGAAGCTTTCTTT. Its protein product is CASSSSGSANTEAFF.

The chain combines TRBV29-1 with TRBJ2-1, with D tentatively TRBD1 or TRBD2 (7 bases each). V was pared by 1 base and J by 2 bases, with 15 bases between. CDR1 and CDR2 from the germline V gene are SQVTM and ANQGSEA. The CDR3 totals 16 residues. The chain's CDR3 is CSVEGGGTDPYNEQFF. CDR3 DNA: TGCAGCGTTGAAGGGGGGGGGACAGATCCCTACAATGAGCAGTTCTTC.

The chain combines TRBV29-1 with TRBJ1-2; 8 bases are shared with TRBD1. Germline loops: CDR1 SQVTM, CDR2 ANQGSEA. CDR3 length: 13 amino acids. V shed 6 bases and J 2 bases; nucleotides not matched to a gene: 5. The DNA of the CDR3 is TGCAGCGTCGCCCGGACAGGGAACTATGGCTACACCTTC. As protein: CSVARTGNYGYTF.

The chain carries TRBV7-2 and TRBJ1-2; D not certain. The CDR3 runs 15 residues. Germline assignment: CDR1 SGHTA and CDR2 FQGNSA. V was trimmed by 1 base and J by 4 bases, leaving 13 bases between them. The CDR3 reads CASSLDKGKGYGYTF. The CDR3 DNA follows: TGTGCCAGCAGCTTAGACAAAGGGAAAGGCTATGGCTACACCTTC. Combining the CDR3 with reference TRBV7-2 and TRBJ1-2 gives the whole variable domain GAGVSQSPSNKVTEKGKDVELRCDPISGHTALYWYRQSLGQGLEFLIYFQGNSAPDKSGLPSDRFSAERTGGSVSTLTIQRTQQEDSAVYLCASSLDKGKGYGYTFGSGTRLTVV.

V and J are TRBV5-4 and TRBJ2-5; TRBD2 is a possible D gene (5 bases). Trimming pared 6 bases from V and 4 bases from J, leaving 13 bases between. The CDR3 extends over 13 amino acids. Per the germline V gene, CDR1 is SGHNT and CDR2 is YYREEE (reference sequence). The CDR3 sequence: CASTRGSGETQYF. The CDR3, as DNA: TGTGCCAGCACCCGAGGGAGCGGAGAGACCCAGTACTTC.

V and J are TRBV30 and TRBJ1-2; D remains unclear. Trimming removed 0 bases at V and 8 bases at J, with 7 bases between. This CDR3 is built from 11 residues. Looked up from germline, CDR1 is GTSNPN and CDR2 is SVGIG (reference sequence). The CDR3: CAWSVGNGYTF. Here the CDR3 DNA reads TGTGCCTGGAGTGTCGGGAACGGCTACACCTTC.

The J gene is TRBJ2-5, the V gene TRBV25-1; no firm D call. CDR1 MGHDK and CDR2 SYGVNS come from the germline V gene. The V end was cut by 4 bases, the J end by 5 bases, with 17 bases between. The CDR3 is made up of 15 amino acids. DNA of the CDR3: TGTGCCAGCAGTGGCCTAGTCTCCGGCGACGAGACCCAGTACTTC. Translation gives CASSGLVSGDETQYF. The whole variable domain, remainder taken from reference TRBV25-1 and TRBJ2-5, is EADIYQTPRYLVIGTGKKITLECSQTMGHDKMYWYQQDPGMELHLIHYSYGVNSTEKGDLSSESTVSRIRTEHFPLTLESARPSHTSQYLCASSGLVSGDETQYFGPGTRLLVL.